This T cell receptor beta chain was found in a study of blood T cell repertoires in COVID-19. Symptom resolution, clearance, or two negative PCRs marked the recovered donors of Cohort 3. The CDR3 contains 15 residues. Germline V gene data show CDR1 as MDHEN and CDR2 as SYDVKM. V dropped 5 bases and J dropped 3 bases, with 16 bases sitting between them. Measured with immunoSEQ multiplex PCR; TCRdb has only the in-frame clones, and not every one. The sample has approximately 240,000 clones, 75% to 95% seen once. The sequence was obtained from a woman aged 18 to 35 who had recovered from COVID-19. The sample taken for sequencing was PBMCs or T cells enriched from blood (not recorded which). The chain employs TRBV28 and TRBJ2-5; a possible D gene is TRBD2 (6 bases). This CDR3 reads CASSPSRRGKETQYF. CDR3 bases: TGTGCCAGCAGTCCCTCGAGGCGGGGAAAAGAGACCCAGTACTTC.